This paragraph covers one T cell receptor (beta chain) sequence. These data come from a study of T cell responses to AZD1222 COVID-19 vaccine. TCRdb's table, derived via immunoSEQ multiplex PCR, lists solely in-frame clones and lacks some. The table lists approximately 130,000 clones, more than 85% of them singletons. The source material was peripheral blood, sampled on day 0 of AZD1222 vaccination. This TCR was sampled from an adult in good health.

CDR3 bases: TGTGCCAGCAGCCAAGCCGTAAGGGCGGAGACCCAGTACTTC. This encodes CASSQAVRAETQYF. V is TRBV4-2 and J is TRBJ2-5; no definite D call. The CDR3 has 14 residues. Germline V gene sequence: CDR1 LGHNA, CDR2 YNFKEQ. The ends were cut back, 1 base at V and 5 bases at J, with 11 bases in the middle.